This T cell receptor beta chain is from a study of blood T cell repertoires in COVID-19. Study-wide background: Sample material is recorded as cDNA or gDNA derived from T cells, B-cell-depleted T cells, or PBMCs.

Data came from immunoSEQ multiplex PCR; TCRdb stores just in-frame clones and leaves some out. The repertoire includes 350,000 or so clones, approximately 86% of them detected once, and about 4% sits in the top ten. Cohort assignment relied on participant-reported clinical history. V was trimmed by 4 bases and J by 9 bases, leaving 17 bases between them. The CDR3 contains 13 residues. Germline V lookup: CDR1 SGHDT, CDR2 YYEEEE. The TCR was taken from a woman in her 40s with acute COVID-19. Sample: PBMCs or T cells enriched from blood (not recorded which). The chain combines TRBV5-6 with TRBJ2-7, with D possibly TRBD1 on 6 matching bases. The chain's CDR3 is CASSGASGTRQYF. CDR3 bases: TGTGCCAGCAGCGGGGCCTCCGGGACACGGCAGTACTTC.